This TCR beta chain originates from a study of blood T cells in healthy people across ages. The wider study: Template switching retrieved approximately one barcoded beta molecule for each two T cells.

Germline V gene lookup returns CDR1 KGHDR and CDR2 SFDVKD. The CDR3 contains 13 residues. The V end was cut by 4 bases, the J end by 1 base, with 6 bases between. For the second PCR, which ran for about 6 to 11 cycles, a sample-barcoded 5' primer and a J-beta primer mix were used. Carrying 12 random nucleotides, a template-switch adaptor labeled each individual cDNA molecule. TCRdb re-analysed the 5' RACE reads in MiXCR, keeping a single row per CDR3 protein. The data contain around 1,000,000 distinct CDR3 sequences, roughly two fifths of them singletons. Sequencing was carried out using blood. The V and J genes are TRBV24-1 and TRBJ1-1; D is unresolved. The sequence derives from a man aged 18 to 30 in good health. The chain's CDR3 is CATSDRGNTEAFF. CDR3 DNA: TGTGCCACCAGTGACCGGGGGAACACTGAAGCTTTCTTT.